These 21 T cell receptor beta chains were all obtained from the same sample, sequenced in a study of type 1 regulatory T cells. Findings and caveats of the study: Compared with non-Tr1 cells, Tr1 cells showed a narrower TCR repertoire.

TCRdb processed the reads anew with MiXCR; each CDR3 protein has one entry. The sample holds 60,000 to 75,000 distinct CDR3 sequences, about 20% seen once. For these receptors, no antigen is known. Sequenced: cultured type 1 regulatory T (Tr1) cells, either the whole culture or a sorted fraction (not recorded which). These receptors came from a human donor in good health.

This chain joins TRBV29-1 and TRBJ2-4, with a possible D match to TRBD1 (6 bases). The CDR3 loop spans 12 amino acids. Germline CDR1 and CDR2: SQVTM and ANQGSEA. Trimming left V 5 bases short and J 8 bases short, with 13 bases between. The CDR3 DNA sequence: TGCAGCGTTACAGGGCCGGAGGACATTCAGTACTTC. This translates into CSVTGPEDIQYF.

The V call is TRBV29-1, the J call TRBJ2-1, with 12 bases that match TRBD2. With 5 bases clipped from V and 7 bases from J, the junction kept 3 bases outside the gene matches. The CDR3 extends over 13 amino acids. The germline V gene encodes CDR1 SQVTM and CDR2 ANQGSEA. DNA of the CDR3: TGCAGCGTTCTAGCGGGAGGGCCTAATGAGCAGTTCTTC. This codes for CSVLAGGPNEQFF.

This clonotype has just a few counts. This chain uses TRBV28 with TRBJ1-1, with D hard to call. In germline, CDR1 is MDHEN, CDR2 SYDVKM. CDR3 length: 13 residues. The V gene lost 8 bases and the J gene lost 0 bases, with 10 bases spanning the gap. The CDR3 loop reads CASGIRMNTEAFF. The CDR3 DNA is TGTGCCAGCGGGATTAGGATGAACACTGAAGCTTTCTTT. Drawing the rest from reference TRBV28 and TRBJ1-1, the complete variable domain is DVKVTQSSRYLVKRTGEKVFLECVQDMDHENMFWYRQDPGLGLRLIYFSYDVKMKEKGDIPEGYSVSREKKERFSLILESASTNQTSMYLCASGIRMNTEAFFGQGTRLTVV.

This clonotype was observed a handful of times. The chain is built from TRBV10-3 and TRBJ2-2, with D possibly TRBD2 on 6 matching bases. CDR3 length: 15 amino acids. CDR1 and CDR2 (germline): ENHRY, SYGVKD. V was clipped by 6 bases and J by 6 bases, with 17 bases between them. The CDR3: CAIREGQPTAGELFF. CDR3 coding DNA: TGTGCCATCAGGGAGGGGCAGCCCACAGCCGGGGAGCTGTTTTTT.

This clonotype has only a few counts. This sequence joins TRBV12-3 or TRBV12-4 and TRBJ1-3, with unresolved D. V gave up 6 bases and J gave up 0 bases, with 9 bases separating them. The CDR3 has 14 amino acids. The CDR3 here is CASRPISSGNTIYF. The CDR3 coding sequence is TGTGCCAGCAGACCTATCAGCTCTGGAAACACCATATATTTT.

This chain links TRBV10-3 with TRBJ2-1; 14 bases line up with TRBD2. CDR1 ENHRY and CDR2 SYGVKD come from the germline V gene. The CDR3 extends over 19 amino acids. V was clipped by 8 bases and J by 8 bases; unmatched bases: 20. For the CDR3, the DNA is TGTGCCATCGGTGGCGACAGGGCCCGCGGGACTAGCGGGAGATATGAGCAGTTCTTC. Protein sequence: CAIGGDRARGTSGRYEQFF.

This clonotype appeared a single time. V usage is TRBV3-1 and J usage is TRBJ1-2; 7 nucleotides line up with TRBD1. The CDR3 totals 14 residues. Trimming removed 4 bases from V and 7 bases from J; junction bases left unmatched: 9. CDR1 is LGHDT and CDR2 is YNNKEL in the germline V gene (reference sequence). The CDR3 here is CASSPRQGRTGYTF. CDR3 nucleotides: TGTGCCAGCAGCCCACGACAGGGCCGGACTGGCTACACCTTC. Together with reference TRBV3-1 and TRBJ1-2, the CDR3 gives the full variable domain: DTAVSQTPKYLVTQMGNDKSIKCEQNLGHDTMYWYKQDSKKFLKIMFSYNNKELIINETVPNRFSPKSPDKAHLNLHINSLELGDSAVYFCASSPRQGRTGYTFGSGTRLTVV.

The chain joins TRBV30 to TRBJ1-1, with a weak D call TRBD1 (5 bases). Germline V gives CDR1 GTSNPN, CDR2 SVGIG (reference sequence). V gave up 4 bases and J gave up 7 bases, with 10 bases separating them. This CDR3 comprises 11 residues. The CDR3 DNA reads TGTGCCTGGACCAAACAGGTTGAAGCTTTCTTT. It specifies CAWTKQVEAFF.

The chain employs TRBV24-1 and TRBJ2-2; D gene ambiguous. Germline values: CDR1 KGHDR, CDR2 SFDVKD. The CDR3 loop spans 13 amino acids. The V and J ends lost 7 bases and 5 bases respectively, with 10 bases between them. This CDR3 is CATRRATTGELFF. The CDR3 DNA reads TGTGCCACCAGGAGAGCCACGACCGGGGAGCTGTTTTTT.

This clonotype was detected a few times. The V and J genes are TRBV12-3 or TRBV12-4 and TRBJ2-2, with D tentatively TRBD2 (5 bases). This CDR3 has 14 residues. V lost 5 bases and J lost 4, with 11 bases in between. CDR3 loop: CASSPRLSTGELFF. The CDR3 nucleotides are TGTGCCAGCAGTCCAAGACTATCCACCGGGGAGCTGTTTTTT.

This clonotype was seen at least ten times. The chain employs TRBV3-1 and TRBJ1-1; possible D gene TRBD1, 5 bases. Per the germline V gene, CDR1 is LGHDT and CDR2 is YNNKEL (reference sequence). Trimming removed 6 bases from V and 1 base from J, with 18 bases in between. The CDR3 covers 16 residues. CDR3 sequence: CASRLDSGSRNTEAFF. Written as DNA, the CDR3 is TGTGCCAGCAGACTCGACAGTGGCTCCCGGAACACTGAAGCTTTCTTT.

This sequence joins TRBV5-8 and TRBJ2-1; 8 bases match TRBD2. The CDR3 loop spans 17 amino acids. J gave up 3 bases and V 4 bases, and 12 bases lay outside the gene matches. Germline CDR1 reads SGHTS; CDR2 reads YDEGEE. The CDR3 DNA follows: TGTGCCAGCAGCGGAGGGAGCGGGAGCCTCGTCTACAATGAGCAGTTCTTC. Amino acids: CASSGGSGSLVYNEQFF.

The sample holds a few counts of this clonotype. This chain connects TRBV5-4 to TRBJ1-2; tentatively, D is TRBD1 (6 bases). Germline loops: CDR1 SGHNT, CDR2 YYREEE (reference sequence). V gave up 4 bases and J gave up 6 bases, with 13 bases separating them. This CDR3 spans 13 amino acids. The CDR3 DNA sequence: TGTGCCAGCAGCCGCTTGGCAGGGGATGGCTACACCTTC. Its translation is CASSRLAGDGYTF.

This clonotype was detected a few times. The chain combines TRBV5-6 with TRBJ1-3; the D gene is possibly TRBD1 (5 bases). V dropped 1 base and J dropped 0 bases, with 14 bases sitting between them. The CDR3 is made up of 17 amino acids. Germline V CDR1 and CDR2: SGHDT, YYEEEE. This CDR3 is CASSLWGLPGSGNTIYF. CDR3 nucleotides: TGTGCCAGCAGCTTGTGGGGCTTGCCTGGCTCTGGAAACACCATATATTTT.

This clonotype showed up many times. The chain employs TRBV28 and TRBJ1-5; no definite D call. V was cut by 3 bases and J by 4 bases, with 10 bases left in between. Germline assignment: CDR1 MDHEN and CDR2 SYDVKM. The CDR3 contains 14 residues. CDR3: CASSLMQENQPQHF. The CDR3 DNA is TGTGCCAGCAGTTTGATGCAGGAAAATCAGCCCCAGCATTTT.

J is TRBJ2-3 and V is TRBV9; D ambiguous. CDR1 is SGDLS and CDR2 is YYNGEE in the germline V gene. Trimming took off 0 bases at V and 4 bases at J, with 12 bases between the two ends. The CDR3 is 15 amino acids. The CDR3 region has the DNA TGTGCCAGCAGCGTAGCTGCTTCGAAGCCAGATACGCAGTATTTT. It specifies CASSVAASKPDTQYF.

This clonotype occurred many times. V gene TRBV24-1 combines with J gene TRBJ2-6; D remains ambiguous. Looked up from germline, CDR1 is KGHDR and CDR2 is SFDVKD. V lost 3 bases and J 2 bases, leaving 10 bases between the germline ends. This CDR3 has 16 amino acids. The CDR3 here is CATSDPNPTGANVLTF. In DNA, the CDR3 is TGTGCCACCAGTGATCCGAACCCTACTGGGGCCAACGTCCTGACTTTC.

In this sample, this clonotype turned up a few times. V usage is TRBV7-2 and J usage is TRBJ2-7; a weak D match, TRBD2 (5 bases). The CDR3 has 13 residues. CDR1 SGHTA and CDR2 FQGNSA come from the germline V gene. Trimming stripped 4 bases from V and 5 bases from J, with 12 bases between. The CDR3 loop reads CASSSRKRDEQYF. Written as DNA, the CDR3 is TGTGCCAGCAGCTCCCGGAAGAGGGACGAGCAGTACTTC.

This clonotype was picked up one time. The CDR3 DNA follows: TGTGCCAGCAGCCGCGGGAACAGGGTTGATCAGCCCCAGTATTTT. This encodes CASSRGNRVDQPQYF. The rearrangement links TRBV7-2 to TRBJ1-5, with D possibly called TRBD1 or TRBD2 (6 bases each). The end of the DNA fits TRBJ2-3 better, so the J call may be wrong. The CDR3 length is 15 residues. The germline V gene has CDR1 SGHTA and CDR2 FQGNSA.

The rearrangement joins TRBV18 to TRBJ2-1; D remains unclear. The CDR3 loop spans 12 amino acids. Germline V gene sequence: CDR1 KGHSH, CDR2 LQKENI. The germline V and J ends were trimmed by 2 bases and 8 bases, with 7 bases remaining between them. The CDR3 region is CASSPLFDEQFF. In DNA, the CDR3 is TGTGCCAGCTCACCATTATTCGATGAGCAGTTCTTC.

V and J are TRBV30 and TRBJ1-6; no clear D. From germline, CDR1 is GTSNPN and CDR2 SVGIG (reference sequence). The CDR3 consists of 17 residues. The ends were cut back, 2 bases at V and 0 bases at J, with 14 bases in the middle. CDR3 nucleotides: TGTGCCTGGAGTTTAGGACGCTCGAGCTCCTATAATTCACCCCTCCACTTT. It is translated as CAWSLGRSSSYNSPLHF.